This T cell receptor (beta chain) came from a study of cytomegalovirus exposure and HLA in healthy donors. Study-level points and caveats: Rare sequences made up most TCRs, while some public TCRs were found in many donors. Most likely, a cluster of highly shared sequence variants arose as a sequencing artifact. The study reported that TCR beta sequences accurately predicted HLA-A and HLA-B alleles in most subjects.

Use of 60 Vbeta and 13 Jbeta primers characterized the PCR. As handled by the study authors: The count from a later analysis was tens of millions of unique TCR beta chains, 9 million to 12 million of them shared. This table comes from immunoSEQ multiplex PCR, and its TCRdb copy is limited to in-frame clones, with some not included. V and J calls and clone size are those listed in that table; D and trimming were worked out from the DNA. The repertoire consists of 120,000 to 150,000 clones, with roughly 77% occurring once and the leading ten covering 1.6%. With 1 base removed from V and 4 bases from J, the gap between germline ends came to 10 bases. Germline values: CDR1 SEHNR, CDR2 FQNEAQ (reference sequence). This CDR3 is built from 15 residues. Turning to this clone: Its antigen is unknown.

This receptor was taken from a woman aged 30 to 39 in good health and CMV-seronegative. The sample was PBMCs. The chain employs TRBV7-9 and TRBJ2-2; D is possibly TRBD1 (6 bases). The CDR3 loop is CASSLGGHGTGELFF. CDR3 sequence (DNA): TGTGCCAGCAGCTTAGGGGGGCACGGCACCGGGGAGCTGTTTTTT.